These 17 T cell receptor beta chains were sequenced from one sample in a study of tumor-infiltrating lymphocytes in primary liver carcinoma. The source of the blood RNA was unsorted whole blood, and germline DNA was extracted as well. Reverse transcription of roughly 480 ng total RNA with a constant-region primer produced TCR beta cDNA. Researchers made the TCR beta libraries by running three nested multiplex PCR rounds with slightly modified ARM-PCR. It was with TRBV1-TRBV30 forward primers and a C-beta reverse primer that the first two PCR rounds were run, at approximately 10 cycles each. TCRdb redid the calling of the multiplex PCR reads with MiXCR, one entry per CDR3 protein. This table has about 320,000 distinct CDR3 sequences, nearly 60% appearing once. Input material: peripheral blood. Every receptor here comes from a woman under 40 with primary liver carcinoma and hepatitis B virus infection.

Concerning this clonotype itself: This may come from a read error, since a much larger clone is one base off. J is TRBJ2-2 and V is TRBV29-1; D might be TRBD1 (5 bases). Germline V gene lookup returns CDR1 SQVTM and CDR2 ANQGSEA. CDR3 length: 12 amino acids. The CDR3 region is CNVTRDTGELFF. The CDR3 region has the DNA TGCAACGTGACCAGGGACACCGGGGAGCTGTTTTTT.

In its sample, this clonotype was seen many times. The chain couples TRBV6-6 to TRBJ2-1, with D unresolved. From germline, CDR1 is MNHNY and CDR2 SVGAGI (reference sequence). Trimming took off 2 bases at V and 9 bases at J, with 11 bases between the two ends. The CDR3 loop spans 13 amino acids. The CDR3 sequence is CASSYAGGVEQFF. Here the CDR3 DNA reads TGTGCCAGCAGTTACGCCGGTGGGGTTGAGCAGTTCTTC.

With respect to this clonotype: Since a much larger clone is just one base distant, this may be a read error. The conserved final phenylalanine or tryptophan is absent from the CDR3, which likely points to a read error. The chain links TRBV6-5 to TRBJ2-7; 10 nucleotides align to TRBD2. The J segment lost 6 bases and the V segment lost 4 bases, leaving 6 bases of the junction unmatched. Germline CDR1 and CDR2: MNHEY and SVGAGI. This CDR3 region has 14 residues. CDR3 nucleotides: TGTGCCAGCAGTTCCCTAGCGGGAGAAGGCGAGCAGTACCTC. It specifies CASSSLAGEGEQYL.

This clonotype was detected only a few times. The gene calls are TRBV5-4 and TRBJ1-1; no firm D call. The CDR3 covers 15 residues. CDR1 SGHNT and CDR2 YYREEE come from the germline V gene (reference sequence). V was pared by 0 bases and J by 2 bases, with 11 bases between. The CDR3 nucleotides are TGTGCCAGCAGCTTGGGGCAGAATAGTAACACTGAAGCTTTCTTT. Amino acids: CASSLGQNSNTEAFF.

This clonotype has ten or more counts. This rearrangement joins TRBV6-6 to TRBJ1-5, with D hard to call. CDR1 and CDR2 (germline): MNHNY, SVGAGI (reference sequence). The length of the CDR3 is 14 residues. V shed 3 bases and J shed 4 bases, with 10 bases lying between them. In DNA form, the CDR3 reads TGTGCCAGCAGTTATGGTACAGCGAATCAGCCCCAGCATTTT. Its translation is CASSYGTANQPQHF.

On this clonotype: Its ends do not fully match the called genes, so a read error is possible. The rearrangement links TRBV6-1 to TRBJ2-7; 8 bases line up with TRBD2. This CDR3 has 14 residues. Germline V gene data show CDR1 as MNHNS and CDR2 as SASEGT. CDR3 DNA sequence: TGTACCAGCAGTGAAGCGGGAGACTCCTACGAGCAGTACTTC. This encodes CTSSEAGDSYEQYF.

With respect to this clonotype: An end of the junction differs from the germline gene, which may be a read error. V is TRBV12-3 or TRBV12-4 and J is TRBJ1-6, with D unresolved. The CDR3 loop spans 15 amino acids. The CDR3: CACSLALGVNSPLHF. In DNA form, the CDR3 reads TGTGCCTGCAGTTTAGCGCTCGGGGTAAATTCACCCCTCCACTTT.

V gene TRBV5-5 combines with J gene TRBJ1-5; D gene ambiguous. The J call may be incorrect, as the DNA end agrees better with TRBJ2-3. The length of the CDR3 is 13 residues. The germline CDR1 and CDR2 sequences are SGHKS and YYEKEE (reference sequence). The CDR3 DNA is TGTGCCAGCAGCTTAAGAAGAGAGCAGCCCCAGTATTTT. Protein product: CASSLRREQPQYF.

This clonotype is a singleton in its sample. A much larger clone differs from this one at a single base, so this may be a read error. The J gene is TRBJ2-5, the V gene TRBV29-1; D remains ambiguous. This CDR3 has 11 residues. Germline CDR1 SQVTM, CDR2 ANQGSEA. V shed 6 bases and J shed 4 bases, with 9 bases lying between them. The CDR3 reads CSVGMRETQYF. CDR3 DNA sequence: TGCAGCGTGGGTATGAGAGAGACCCAGTACTTC.

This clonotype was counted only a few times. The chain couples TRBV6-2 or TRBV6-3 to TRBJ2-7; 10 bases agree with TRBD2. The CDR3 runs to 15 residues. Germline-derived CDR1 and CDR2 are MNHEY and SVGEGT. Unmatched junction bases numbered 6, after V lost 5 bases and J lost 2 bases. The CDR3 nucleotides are TGTGCCAGCAGTGCGAGCGGGAGGGCCCCCTACGAGCAGTACTTC. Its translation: CASSASGRAPYEQYF.

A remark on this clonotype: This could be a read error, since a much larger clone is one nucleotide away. The CDR3: CASSTRSEKLFF. In nucleotides, the CDR3 is TGTGCCAGCAGCACCAGGAGCGAAAAACTGTTTTTT. The genes are TRBV12-3 or TRBV12-4 and TRBJ1-4; the D is unclear. Trimming took 6 bases from V and 8 from J, leaving 10 bases between them. The CDR3 is 12 amino acids.

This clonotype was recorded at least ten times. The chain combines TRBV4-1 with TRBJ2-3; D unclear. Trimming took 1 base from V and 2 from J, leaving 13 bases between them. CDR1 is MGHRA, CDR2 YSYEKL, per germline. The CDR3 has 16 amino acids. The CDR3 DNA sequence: TGCGCCAGCAGCCAAGGGTCAGCCGCTTCCACAGATACGCAGTATTTT. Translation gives CASSQGSAASTDTQYF.

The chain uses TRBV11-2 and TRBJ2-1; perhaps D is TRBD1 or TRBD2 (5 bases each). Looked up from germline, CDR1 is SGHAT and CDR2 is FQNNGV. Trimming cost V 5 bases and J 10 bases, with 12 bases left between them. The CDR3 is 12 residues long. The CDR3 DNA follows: TGTGCCAGCAGCACGGGACGGACCGAGCAGTTCTTC. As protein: CASSTGRTEQFF.

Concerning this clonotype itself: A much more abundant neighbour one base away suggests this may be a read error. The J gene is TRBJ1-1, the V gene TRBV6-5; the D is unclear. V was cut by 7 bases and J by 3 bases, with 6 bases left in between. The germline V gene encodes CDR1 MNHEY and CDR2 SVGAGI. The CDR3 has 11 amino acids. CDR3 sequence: CASIKDTEAFF. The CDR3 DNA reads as TGTGCCAGCATAAAGGACACTGAAGCTTTCTTT.

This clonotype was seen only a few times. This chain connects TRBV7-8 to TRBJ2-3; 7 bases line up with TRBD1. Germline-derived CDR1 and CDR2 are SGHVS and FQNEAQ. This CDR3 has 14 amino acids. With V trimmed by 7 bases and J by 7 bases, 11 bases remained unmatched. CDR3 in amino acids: CASTLDRLENTQYF. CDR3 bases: TGTGCCAGCACGCTGGACAGGTTAGAGAATACGCAGTATTTT.

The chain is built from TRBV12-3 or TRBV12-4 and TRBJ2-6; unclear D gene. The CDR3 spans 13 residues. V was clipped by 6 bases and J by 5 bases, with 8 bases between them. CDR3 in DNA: TGTGCCAGCAGCACTAATAGGGCCAACGTCCTGACTTTC. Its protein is CASSTNRANVLTF.

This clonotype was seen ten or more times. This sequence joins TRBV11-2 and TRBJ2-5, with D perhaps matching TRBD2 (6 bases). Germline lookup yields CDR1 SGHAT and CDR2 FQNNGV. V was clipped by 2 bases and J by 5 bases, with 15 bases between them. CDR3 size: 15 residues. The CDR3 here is CASSLRLASGETQYF. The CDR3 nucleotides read TGTGCCAGCAGCTTACGCCTAGCGAGCGGGGAGACCCAGTACTTC.